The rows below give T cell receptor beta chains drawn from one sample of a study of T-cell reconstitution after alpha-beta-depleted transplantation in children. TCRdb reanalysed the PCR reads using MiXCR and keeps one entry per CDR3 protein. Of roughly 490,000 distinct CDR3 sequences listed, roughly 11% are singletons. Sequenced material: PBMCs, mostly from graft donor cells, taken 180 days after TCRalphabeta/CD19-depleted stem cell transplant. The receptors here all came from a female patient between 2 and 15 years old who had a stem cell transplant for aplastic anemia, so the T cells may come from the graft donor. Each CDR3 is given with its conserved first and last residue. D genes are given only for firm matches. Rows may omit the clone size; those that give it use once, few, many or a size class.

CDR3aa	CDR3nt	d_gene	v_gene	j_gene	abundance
CSVALGLAYEQYF	TGCAGCGTTGCGCTGGGATTAGCCTACGAGCAGTACTTC	-	TRBV29-1	TRBJ2-7	many
CATTSYEYDQYF	TGTGCCACCACTAGCTACGAATACGACCAGTACTTC	-	TRBV6-6	TRBJ2-7	-
CASSPQAGLGQETQYF	TGTGCCAGCAGCCCACAAGCGGGACTGGGGCAAGAGACCCAGTACTTC	TRBD2	TRBV7-9	TRBJ2-5	-
CASSGRAYRDEQFF	TGTGCCAGCAGCGGGAGGGCCTATCGCGATGAGCAGTTCTTC	TRBD2	TRBV11-2	TRBJ2-1	-
CASSSYSGADYEQYF	TGCGCCAGCAGCTCTTATAGCGGGGCGGATTACGAGCAGTACTTC	TRBD2	TRBV5-1	TRBJ2-7	-
CASSLGSHTDTQYF	TGTGCCAGCAGCTTGGGGTCTCACACAGATACGCAGTATTTT	-	TRBV7-9	TRBJ2-3	few
CASRIGTGGGYTF	TGTGCCAGCAGGATCGGGACAGGGGGCGGCTACACCTTC	TRBD1	TRBV28	TRBJ1-2	few
CASSPWDRGGYGYTF	TGTGCCAGCAGTCCCTGGGACAGGGGAGGCTATGGCTACACCTTC	TRBD1	TRBV28	TRBJ1-2	few
CASTQTGITEAFF	TGTGCCAGTACCCAGACAGGGATCACTGAAGCTTTCTTT	TRBD1	TRBV19	TRBJ1-1	-
CSVGARSPYEQYF	TGCAGCGTTGGTGCTAGGAGCCCCTACGAGCAGTACTTC	-	TRBV29-1	TRBJ2-7	few
CASSLERYGELFF	TGTGCCAGCAGCTTAGAACGGTACGGGGAGCTGTTTTTT	-	TRBV7-3	TRBJ2-2	few
CAGSPGGPLTGELFF	TGTGCCGGTAGCCCCGGGGGACCCCTCACCGGGGAGCTGTTTTTT	-	TRBV28	TRBJ2-2	few
CASSEALAGEGNEQFF	TGTGCCAGCAGTGAAGCCCTAGCGGGAGAGGGAAATGAGCAGTTCTTC	TRBD2	TRBV25-1	TRBJ2-1	-
CASSQGGVEEAEAFF	TGTGCCAGCAGCCAAGGCGGTGTAGAAGAGGCTGAAGCTTTCTTT	-	TRBV4-2	TRBJ1-1	few